These T cell receptor beta chains were read from a single sample in a study of cytomegalovirus exposure and HLA in healthy donors. The protocol was immunoSEQ multiplex PCR, while the TCRdb copy is restricted to in-frame clones and leaves out a portion. The table records about 190,000 clones, about four fifths of them present only once. Sequenced: PBMCs. These TCRs come from a woman aged 25 to 39 in good health and CMV-seropositive. Both conserved end residues are part of each CDR3. Fields, in order: D gene, clone size, J gene, V gene, CDR3 DNA, CDR3 protein. D genes are given only for firm matches. Where a row states a size, it is once, few, many or the class of an expanded clone; other rows omit it.

D: TRBD1
size: once
J: TRBJ2-7
V: TRBV28
DNA: TGTGCCAGCGAGGGACAGGGCGGGACCTACGAGCAGTACTTC
CDR3: CASEGQGGTYEQYF

D: .
size: once
J: TRBJ1-6
V: TRBV4-2
DNA: TGTGCCAGCAGCCCAGGGACTGATTATTATAATTCACCCCTCCACTTT
CDR3: CASSPGTDYYNSPLHF

D: TRBD2
size: .
J: TRBJ2-3
V: TRBV4-2
DNA: TGTGCCAGCAGCCAAGATCCGGCGGGAGTCACAGATACGCAGTATTTT
CDR3: CASSQDPAGVTDTQYF

D: .
size: .
J: TRBJ2-6
V: TRBV19
DNA: TGTGCCAGTACGAGGGAAGTTTACTCTGGGGCCAACGTCCTGACTTTC
CDR3: CASTREVYSGANVLTF

D: TRBD1
size: once
J: TRBJ1-1
V: TRBV28
DNA: TGTGCCAGCAGTTTTTGGCCGGGACAGGAGAACACTGAAGCTTTCTTT
CDR3: CASSFWPGQENTEAFF

D: .
size: few
J: TRBJ1-5
V: TRBV18
DNA: TGTGCCAGCTCACCGTATAGCAATCAGCCCCAGCATTTT
CDR3: CASSPYSNQPQHF

D: TRBD1
size: .
J: TRBJ1-4
V: TRBV7-8
DNA: TGTGCCAGCAGCTCCTCGACAGGGTGGAACGAAAAACTGTTTTTT
CDR3: CASSSSTGWNEKLFF

D: .
size: .
J: TRBJ2-5
V: TRBV9
DNA: TGTGCCAGCAGCGTAGGGGACACGACCCGGGAGACCCAGTACTTC
CDR3: CASSVGDTTRETQYF

D: .
size: .
J: TRBJ2-5
V: TRBV5-4
DNA: TGTGCCAGCAGCTTGGGTGGCGGAAGACAAGAGACCCAGTACTTC
CDR3: CASSLGGGRQETQYF

D: .
size: .
J: TRBJ2-3
V: TRBV10-3
DNA: TGTGCCATCAGTGCGGGGGATACGCAGTATTTT
CDR3: CAISAGDTQYF

D: TRBD1
size: .
J: TRBJ1-2
V: TRBV28
DNA: TGTGCCAGCAGTTCTACAGGGGCTGGCGGTGGCTACACCTTC
CDR3: CASSSTGAGGGYTF

D: TRBD1
size: few
J: TRBJ1-2
V: TRBV13
DNA: TGTGCCAGCAGCTTAGGCCGCGGCGGGGGCCAATCACCGGGACAGGGGGGGGATGGCTACACCTTC
CDR3: CASSLGRGGGQSPGQGGDGYTF

D: .
size: once
J: TRBJ2-2
V: TRBV14
DNA: TGTGCCAGCTCGGGGACTCTCCTAGCCGGGGAGCTGTTTTTT
CDR3: CASSGTLLAGELFF

D: .
size: .
J: TRBJ1-6
V: TRBV5-1
DNA: TGCGCCAGCAGCTTGAGTCCAGATTGGAATTCACCCCTCCACTTT
CDR3: CASSLSPDWNSPLHF

D: .
size: .
J: TRBJ2-7
V: TRBV14
DNA: TGTGCCAGCAGTTACAGCATCTCCTACGAGCAGTACTTC
CDR3: CASSYSISYEQYF

D: .
size: .
J: TRBJ1-1
V: TRBV7-9
DNA: TGTGCCAGCAGCACCGCAACTCAGGGCCTTGGAGCTTTCTTT
CDR3: CASSTATQGLGAFF

D: .
size: .
J: TRBJ2-1
V: TRBV6-5
DNA: TGTGCCAGCAGTTGGAGGAGGGCGGGGGAGCAGTTCTTC
CDR3: CASSWRRAGEQFF

D: .
size: .
J: TRBJ2-3
V: TRBV7-9
DNA: TGTGCCAGCGGATCATTTTTGGGGCGCGATACGCAGTATTTT
CDR3: CASGSFLGRDTQYF

D: .
size: .
J: TRBJ1-2
V: TRBV6-5
DNA: TGTGCCAGCAGTCGGGATCTTAGGGGCTACACCTTC
CDR3: CASSRDLRGYTF

D: TRBD1
size: .
J: TRBJ2-3
V: TRBV5-6
DNA: TGTGCCAGCAGGTTACAGGGGATCGGCACAGATACGCAGTATTTT
CDR3: CASRLQGIGTDTQYF

D: TRBD1
size: .
J: TRBJ1-4
V: TRBV18
DNA: TGTGCCAGCTCACCAGGACAGGGGGCCTCTGAAAAACTGTTTTTT
CDR3: CASSPGQGASEKLFF

D: TRBD1
size: .
J: TRBJ2-7
V: TRBV15
DNA: TGTGCCACCAGCAGAGGGGACAGTCATGCCTACGAGCAGTACTTC
CDR3: CATSRGDSHAYEQYF

D: .
size: once
J: TRBJ2-1
V: TRBV5-4
DNA: TGTGCCAGCAGCGTGGCGGGTCGCGGTGGCAATGAGCAGTTCTTC
CDR3: CASSVAGRGGNEQFF

D: .
size: .
J: TRBJ2-5
V: TRBV6-1
DNA: TGTGCCAGCAGTGAAGGCCTCCGGGATAGCGAGACCCAGTACTTC
CDR3: CASSEGLRDSETQYF

D: TRBD1
size: .
J: TRBJ1-1
V: TRBV7-9
DNA: TGTGCCAGCAGCGTCCAGGGGGACACTGAAGCTTTCTTT
CDR3: CASSVQGDTEAFF

D: TRBD2
size: .
J: TRBJ2-1
V: TRBV9
DNA: TGTGCCAGCAGCCTCGGGACTAGTCGGGTCTCCTACAATGAGCAGTTCTTC
CDR3: CASSLGTSRVSYNEQFF